The 23 T cell receptor beta chains listed next were all sequenced from one sample in a study of cytotoxic CD8 clonotypes in ibrutinib-treated CLL. Clones were sequenced by immunoSEQ multiplex PCR, and TCRdb holds only the in-frame ones, with some missing. The data show some 160,000 clones, approximately 77% seen once. Sequenced here: PBMCs, sampled after 12 months of ibrutinib treatment. All receptors derive from a human donor with chronic lymphocytic leukemia.

The genes are TRBV15 and TRBJ2-1; 11 nucleotides match TRBD2. Losses at the gene ends were 4 bases for V and 7 bases for J; bases not matched to a gene: 15. The CDR3 runs to 18 residues. Germline V lookup: CDR1 LNHNV, CDR2 YYDKDF (reference sequence). As DNA, the CDR3 is TGTGCCACCAGCATTGGCCTAGGACTAGCGGGTTGGGGGAATGAGCAGTTCTTC. Translated: CATSIGLGLAGWGNEQFF.

This clone was counted a few times. The chain has TRBV7-9 and TRBJ2-3; D might be TRBD2 (6 bases). Germline V CDR1 and CDR2: SEHNR, FQNEAQ (reference sequence). This CDR3 comprises 14 residues. The V and J ends lost 4 bases and 0 bases respectively, with 8 bases between them. The CDR3 reads CASSYGTSTDTQYF. CDR3 bases: TGTGCCAGCAGCTATGGGACTAGCACAGATACGCAGTATTTT.

The chain is built from TRBV5-3 and TRBJ2-7; no reliable D call. TRBV5-3 is labeled an ORF, and its function is uncertain. The CDR3 contains 10 residues. The V gene lost 2 bases and the J gene lost 6 bases, with 3 bases spanning the gap. CDR3 nucleotides: TGTGCCAGAAGCTTCACCGAGCAGTACTTC. This translates into CARSFTEQYF.

This clone has only a few counts. This sequence joins TRBV5-1 and TRBJ2-3, with 8 bases matching TRBD1. Per the germline V gene, CDR1 is SGHRS and CDR2 is YFSETQ. CDR3 length equals 16 residues. J gave up 3 bases and V 4 bases, and 10 bases lay outside the gene matches. The CDR3 DNA sequence: TGCGCCAGCAGCCCGAACAGCAGGGGGCGGACAGATACGCAGTATTTT. The encoded protein is CASSPNSRGRTDTQYF.

V gene TRBV19 combines with J gene TRBJ2-5; 11 nucleotides align to TRBD2. CDR3 length: 15 amino acids. Looked up from germline, CDR1 is LNHDA and CDR2 is SQIVND (reference sequence). V was pared by 9 bases and J by 5 bases, with 11 bases of the junction left unmatched. The DNA of the CDR3 is TGTGCCAGCCGCCATGTAGCGGGGGGGCAGGAGACCCAGTACTTC. This gives the protein CASRHVAGGQETQYF.

The V and J genes are TRBV7-8 and TRBJ2-1, with 9 bases identical to TRBD1. The CDR3 contains 17 residues. V lost 7 bases, J lost 6 bases, and 16 bases stayed unmatched. CDR1 and CDR2 (germline): SGHVS, FQNEAQ. The CDR3 loop is CASTQRRDRVVSNEQFF. CDR3 nucleotide sequence: TGTGCCAGCACCCAAAGAAGGGACAGGGTGGTAAGCAATGAGCAGTTCTTC.

CDR3 DNA sequence: TGTGCCAGCGGCGACTCGGGGGGCACTCGCGAGCAGTACTTC. This sequence encodes CASGDSGGTREQYF. V gene TRBV28 combines with J gene TRBJ2-7; a weak D match, TRBD2 (7 bases). Trimming cost V 8 bases and J 6 bases, with 20 bases left between them. The V gene's germline CDR1 is MDHEN and CDR2 SYDVKM. The CDR3 covers 14 residues.

The chain is built from TRBV28 and TRBJ2-2, with a possible D match to TRBD1 (7 bases). V gave up 6 bases and J gave up 2 bases, with 13 bases separating them. The CDR3 covers 15 residues. Germline assignment: CDR1 MDHEN and CDR2 SYDVKM. CDR3 region: CASSGGQTNTGELFF. The DNA for the CDR3 is TGTGCCAGCAGCGGGGGACAGACCAACACCGGGGAGCTGTTTTTT.

The chain couples TRBV28 to TRBJ2-1, with TRBD1 matching over 9 bases. Trimming removed 5 bases from V and 15 bases from J; junction bases left unmatched: 8. Germline CDR1 and CDR2: MDHEN and SYDVKM. The CDR3 is made up of 12 amino acids. CDR3 sequence reads: CASSAAGTGTFF. Here the CDR3 DNA reads TGTGCCAGCAGTGCAGCCGGGACAGGGACGTTCTTC.

The chain employs TRBV7-9 and TRBJ2-6; no firm D call. V was clipped by 5 bases and J by 7 bases, with 6 bases between them. CDR3 length: 12 residues. The germline CDR1 and CDR2 sequences are SEHNR and FQNEAQ (reference sequence). CDR3 sequence reads: CASSLLANVLTF. Written as DNA, the CDR3 is TGTGCCAGCAGCCTACTTGCCAACGTCCTGACTTTC.

This rearrangement joins TRBV5-1 to TRBJ1-2; TRBD1 agrees at 9 bases. V lost 4 bases and J lost 12; bases outside the gene matches: 16. CDR1 and CDR2 from the germline V gene are SGHRS and YFSETQ. The CDR3 is made up of 15 amino acids. In DNA form, the CDR3 reads TGCGCCAGCAGCGAGGGACAGGGCGGCTCCTTTTCGCACACCTTC. Amino acids: CASSEGQGGSFSHTF.

The CDR3: CASSQQEKLNTEAFF. CDR3 bases: TGTGCCAGCAGTCAACAGGAGAAGCTGAACACTGAAGCTTTCTTT. This rearrangement joins TRBV6-5 to TRBJ1-1; perhaps TRBD1 as D (5 bases). V shed 5 bases and J shed 0 bases, with 13 bases lying between them. In germline, CDR1 is MNHEY, CDR2 SVGAGI. The CDR3 has 15 amino acids.

The chain carries TRBV29-1 and TRBJ1-2; 9 bases are shared with TRBD1. Trimming cost V 8 bases and J 4 bases; bases outside gene matches: 5. The germline CDR1 and CDR2 sequences are SQVTM and ANQGSEA. CDR3 size: 12 residues. In nucleotides, the CDR3 is TGCAGCTCACAGGGACAGGGCTATGGCTACACCTTC. Translating gives CSSQGQGYGYTF.

This clone was recorded once. The chain is built from TRBV5-6 and TRBJ2-7; TRBD1 or TRBD2 may be the D gene (6 bases each). V dropped 1 base and J dropped 4 bases, with 18 bases sitting between them. This CDR3 has 16 residues. CDR1 SGHDT and CDR2 YYEEEE come from the germline V gene. In DNA, the CDR3 is TGTGCCAGCAGCTTGCTCGGTAGCGGACAGTCGTACGAGCAGTACTTC. This sequence encodes CASSLLGSGQSYEQYF.

This chain joins TRBV5-5 and TRBJ1-4; D is ambiguous. The V end lost 0 bases, the J end lost 8 bases, and 8 bases lay between the germline ends. The CDR3 has 13 amino acids. Germline V gene lookup returns CDR1 SGHKS and CDR2 YYEKEE (reference sequence). CDR3 bases: TGTGCCAGCAGCTTGGGGAGCCGGGAAAAACTGTTTTTT. It is translated as CASSLGSREKLFF.

The chain recombines TRBV29-1 with TRBJ2-2; D perhaps matches TRBD1 (6 bases). The CDR3 runs to 13 residues. CDR1 SQVTM and CDR2 ANQGSEA come from the germline V gene. Trimming cost V 2 bases and J 5 bases, with 9 bases left between them. The CDR3 loop reads CSVEQGRTGELFF. The DNA of the CDR3 is TGCAGCGTTGAACAGGGGCGAACCGGGGAGCTGTTTTTT.

The rearrangement links TRBV28 to TRBJ2-2; weak D call: TRBD1 (6 bases). CDR1 is MDHEN, CDR2 SYDVKM, per germline. The CDR3 loop spans 16 amino acids. V shed 5 bases and J shed 0 bases, with 13 bases lying between them. Here the CDR3 reads CASSPTGSANTGELFF. The CDR3 nucleotides are TGTGCCAGCAGTCCAACAGGGTCCGCGAACACCGGGGAGCTGTTTTTT. Full variable domain (outside the CDR3, taken from reference TRBV28 and TRBJ2-2): DVKVTQSSRYLVKRTGEKVFLECVQDMDHENMFWYRQDPGLGLRLIYFSYDVKMKEKGDIPEGYSVSREKKERFSLILESASTNQTSMYLCASSPTGSANTGELFFGEGSRLTVL.

The V gene is TRBV7-6, the J gene TRBJ2-3; TRBD2 is a possible D gene (5 bases). V was clipped by 6 bases and J by 2 bases, with 21 bases between them. Germline V gene sequence: CDR1 SGHVS, CDR2 FNYEAQ. The CDR3 is 17 amino acids. CDR3 protein: CASSPIGYGEYTDTQYF. The CDR3 DNA is TGTGCCAGCAGTCCGATAGGGTACGGGGAATACACAGATACGCAGTATTTT. The whole variable domain, filled in from reference TRBV7-6 and TRBJ2-3, reads GAGVSQSPRYKVTKRGQDVALRCDPISGHVSLYWYRQALGQGPEFLTYFNYEAQQDKSGLPNDRFSAERPEGSISTLTIQRTEQRDSAMYRCASSPIGYGEYTDTQYFGPGTRLTVL.

The chain combines TRBV7-2 with TRBJ2-1; maybe TRBD2 (7 bases). Between the trimmed V and J ends, which lost 3 bases and 0 bases, there was a span of 9 bases. This CDR3 is built from 15 residues. Germline V gene data show CDR1 as SGHTA and CDR2 as FQGNSA. CDR3 amino acids: CASSFAGASYNEQFF. The CDR3 nucleotides are TGTGCCAGCAGCTTCGCGGGGGCCTCCTACAATGAGCAGTTCTTC.

In its sample, this clone was seen a few times. J is TRBJ2-4 and V is TRBV7-3; weak D call: TRBD2 (5 bases). Germline CDR1 and CDR2: SGHTA and FQGTGA. The V gene lost 5 bases and the J gene lost 6 bases, with 11 bases spanning the gap. The CDR3 consists of 13 residues. The CDR3 loop reads CASSTDRGNIQYF. CDR3 bases: TGTGCCAGCAGCACCGACCGGGGAAACATTCAGTACTTC.

This clone was seen once. The V gene is TRBV9, the J gene TRBJ2-5; D remains unclear. Trimming took off 3 bases at V and 1 base at J, with 7 bases between the two ends. Germline loops: CDR1 SGDLS, CDR2 YYNGEE. The CDR3 contains 13 residues. CDR3: CASSATPQETQYF. The CDR3 DNA reads as TGTGCCAGCAGCGCCACACCCCAAGAGACCCAGTACTTC.

This clone was counted once. The genes are TRBV5-1 and TRBJ2-2; D not certain. This CDR3 has 16 amino acids. Trimming took off 0 bases at V and 7 bases at J, with 16 bases between the two ends. From germline, CDR1 is SGHRS and CDR2 YFSETQ. The CDR3 here is CASSLVYSPVGGELFF. The CDR3 DNA reads TGCGCCAGCAGCTTGGTTTACAGCCCGGTCGGCGGGGAGCTGTTTTTT.

The chain has TRBV7-3 and TRBJ2-7, with D perhaps matching TRBD2 (6 bases). V dropped 2 bases and J dropped 12 bases, with 20 bases sitting between them. Germline CDR1 is SGHTA and CDR2 is FQGTGA. The CDR3 contains 14 residues. The CDR3 DNA sequence: TGTGCCAGCAGCTTAGGGGTTCGGCGGGACCGACTGTACTTC. Translated: CASSLGVRRDRLYF.